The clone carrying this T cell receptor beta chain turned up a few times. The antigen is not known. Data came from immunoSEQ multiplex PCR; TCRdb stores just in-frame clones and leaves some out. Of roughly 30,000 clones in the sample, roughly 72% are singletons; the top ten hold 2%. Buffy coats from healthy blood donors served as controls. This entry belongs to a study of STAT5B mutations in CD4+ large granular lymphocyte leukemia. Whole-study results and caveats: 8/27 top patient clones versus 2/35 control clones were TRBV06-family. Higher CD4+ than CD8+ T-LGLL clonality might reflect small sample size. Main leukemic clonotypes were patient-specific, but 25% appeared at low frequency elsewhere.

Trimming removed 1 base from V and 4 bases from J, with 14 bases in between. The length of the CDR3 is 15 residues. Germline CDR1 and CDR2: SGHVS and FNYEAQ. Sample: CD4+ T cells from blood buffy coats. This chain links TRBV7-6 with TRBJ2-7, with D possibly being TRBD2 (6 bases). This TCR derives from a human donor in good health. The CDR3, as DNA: TGTGCCAGCAGCTTAGAAGGATGGGGGGTATACGAGCAGTACTTC. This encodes CASSLEGWGVYEQYF.